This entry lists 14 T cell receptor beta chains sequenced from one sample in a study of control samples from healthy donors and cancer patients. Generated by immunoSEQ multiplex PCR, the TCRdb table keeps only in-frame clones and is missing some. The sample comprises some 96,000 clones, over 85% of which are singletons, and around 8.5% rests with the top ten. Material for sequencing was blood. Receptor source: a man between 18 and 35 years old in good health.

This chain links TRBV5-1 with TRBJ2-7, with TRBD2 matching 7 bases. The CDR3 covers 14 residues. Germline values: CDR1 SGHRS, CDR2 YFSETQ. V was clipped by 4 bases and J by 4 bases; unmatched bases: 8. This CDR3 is CASSPSDGGYEQYF. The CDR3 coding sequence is TGCGCCAGCAGCCCGTCCGACGGGGGGTACGAGCAGTACTTC.

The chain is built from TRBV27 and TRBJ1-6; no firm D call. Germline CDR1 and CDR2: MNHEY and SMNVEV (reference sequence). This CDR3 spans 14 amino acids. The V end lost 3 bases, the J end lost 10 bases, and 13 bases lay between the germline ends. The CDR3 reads CASSLKGYRSPLHF. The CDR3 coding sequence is TGTGCCAGCAGTTTGAAGGGTTATAGGTCACCCCTCCACTTT.

CDR3 protein: CASSAGLLLAGLTGELFF. CDR3 bases: TGTGCCAGCAGCGCGGGATTATTACTAGCGGGGCTCACCGGGGAGCTGTTTTTT. The chain couples TRBV9 to TRBJ2-2, with 10 nucleotides matching TRBD2. Germline V gene data show CDR1 as SGDLS and CDR2 as YYNGEE. The CDR3 consists of 18 residues. Trimming cost V 3 bases and J 4 bases; bases outside gene matches: 12.

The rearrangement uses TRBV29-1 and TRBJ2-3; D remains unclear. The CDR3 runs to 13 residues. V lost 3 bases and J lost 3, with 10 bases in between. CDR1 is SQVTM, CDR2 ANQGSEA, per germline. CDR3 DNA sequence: TGCAGCGTTGAGGGTGACGGTACAGATACGCAGTATTTT. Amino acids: CSVEGDGTDTQYF.

DNA of the CDR3: TGTGCCAGCAGCGGGCCGGGACTAGCGGGAGAGACCCACTACAATGAGCAGTTCTTC. Encoded protein: CASSGPGLAGETHYNEQFF. The chain joins TRBV9 to TRBJ2-1; 14 bases are shared with TRBD2. This CDR3 spans 19 amino acids. From germline, CDR1 is SGDLS and CDR2 YYNGEE. V shed 3 bases and J 3 bases; nucleotides not matched to a gene: 11.

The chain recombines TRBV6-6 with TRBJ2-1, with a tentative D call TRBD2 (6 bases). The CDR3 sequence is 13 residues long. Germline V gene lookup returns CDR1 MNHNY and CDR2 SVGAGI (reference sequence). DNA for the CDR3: TGTGTCACTAGGGGCGGGGTGTGGAATGAGCAGTTCTTC. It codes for CVTRGGVWNEQFF.

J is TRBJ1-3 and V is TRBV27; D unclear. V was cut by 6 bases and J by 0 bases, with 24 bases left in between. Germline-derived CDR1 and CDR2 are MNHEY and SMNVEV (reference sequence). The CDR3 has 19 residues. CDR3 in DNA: TGTGCCAGCAGCAAAGAGGGCCCGTCCCAAACGTACTCTGGAAACACCATATATTTT. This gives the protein CASSKEGPSQTYSGNTIYF.

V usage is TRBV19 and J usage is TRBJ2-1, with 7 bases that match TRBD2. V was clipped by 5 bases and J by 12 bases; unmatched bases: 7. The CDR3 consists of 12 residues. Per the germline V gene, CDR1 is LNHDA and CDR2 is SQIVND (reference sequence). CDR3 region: CASSLPREGQFF. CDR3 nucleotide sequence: TGTGCCAGTAGTCTTCCAAGGGAGGGGCAGTTCTTC.

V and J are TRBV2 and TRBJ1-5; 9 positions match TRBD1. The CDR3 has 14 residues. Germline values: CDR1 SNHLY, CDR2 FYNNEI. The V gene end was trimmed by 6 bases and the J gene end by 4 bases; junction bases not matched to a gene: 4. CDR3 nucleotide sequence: TGTGCCAGCAGGGGGGACAGGGTGAATCAGCCCCAGCATTTT. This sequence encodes CASRGDRVNQPQHF.

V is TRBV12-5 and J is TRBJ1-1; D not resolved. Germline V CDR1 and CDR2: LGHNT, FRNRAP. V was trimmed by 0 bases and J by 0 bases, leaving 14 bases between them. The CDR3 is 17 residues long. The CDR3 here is CASGLVLFQTMNTEAFF. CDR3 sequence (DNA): TGTGCTAGTGGTTTGGTACTGTTTCAGACCATGAACACTGAAGCTTTCTTT.

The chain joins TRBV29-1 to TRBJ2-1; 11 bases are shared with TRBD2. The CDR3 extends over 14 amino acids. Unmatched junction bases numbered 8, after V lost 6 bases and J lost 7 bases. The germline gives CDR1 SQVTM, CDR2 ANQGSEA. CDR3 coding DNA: TGCAGCGTCAGTGGGACTAGCGGAGGAAATGAGCAGTTCTTC. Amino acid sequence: CSVSGTSGGNEQFF.

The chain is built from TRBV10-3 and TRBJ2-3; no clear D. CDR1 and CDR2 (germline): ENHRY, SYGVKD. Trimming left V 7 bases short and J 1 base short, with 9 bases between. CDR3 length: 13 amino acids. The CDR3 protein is CAITLGGTDTQYF. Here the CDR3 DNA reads TGTGCCATCACCTTGGGCGGCACAGATACGCAGTATTTT.

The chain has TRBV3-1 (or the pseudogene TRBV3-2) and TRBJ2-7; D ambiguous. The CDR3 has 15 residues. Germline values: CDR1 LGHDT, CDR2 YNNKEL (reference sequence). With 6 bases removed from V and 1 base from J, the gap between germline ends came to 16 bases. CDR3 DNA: TGTGCCAGCAGTGTCGACACCGGGTATTCCTACGAGCAGTACTTC. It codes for CASSVDTGYSYEQYF.

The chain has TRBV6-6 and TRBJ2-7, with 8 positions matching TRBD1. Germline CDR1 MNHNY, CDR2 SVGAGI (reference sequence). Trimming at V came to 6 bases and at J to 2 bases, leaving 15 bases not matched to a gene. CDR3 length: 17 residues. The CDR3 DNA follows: TGTGCCAGCAGCCGACCCTCCAGGGGGCTTACAACCTACGAGCAGTACTTC. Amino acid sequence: CASSRPSRGLTTYEQYF.